Listed below are T cell receptor beta chains from one sample, sequenced in a study of T cells in Graves' hyperthyroidism and ophthalmopathy. TCRdb independently ran MiXCR on the multiplex PCR reads; one entry per CDR3 protein. In the table there are roughly 420,000 distinct CDR3 sequences, about 15% of which are singletons. The sequenced sample consisted of blood. All receptors derive from a woman between 18 and 29 years old with Graves' hyperthyroidism. The conserved cysteine and the conserved F or W are not part of the CDR3 here. Fields, in order: V gene, clone size, CDR3 protein. Clone size is stated in some rows and not others, as once, few, many or a class when expanded.

>TRBV28|many
ASSRRVNTEAF
>TRBV20-1|-
SASLERPSSYNEQF
>TRBV15|many
ATKNPAGWETQY
>TRBV14|-
ASSQVKEGQLYQPQH
>TRBV7-8|many
ASSLVRTDPTRYGYT
>TRBV20-1|few
SARDYGYT
>TRBV24-1|few
ATSGLRGSNRTFNNEQF
>TRBV5-6|few
ASTSPRTDEKLF
>TRBV6-2/TRBV6-3|many
ASSPTTEASRETQY
>TRBV18|-
ASSPPGLRRVDYEQY
>TRBV7-9|many
ASSYEGVNTGELF
>TRBV2|many
ASSLSPDRTEAF
>TRBV6-6|-
ASSYSRWDSPLH
>TRBV7-8|many
ASSIGRDTDTQY
>TRBV27|many
ASSSPAGRADTQY
>TRBV6-1|few
ASSLESPLPSGNTIY
>TRBV19|-
ASSGATTVPYEQY
>TRBV28|-
ASATALAYGYT
>TRBV9|many
ASSARPGQGWGEQY
>TRBV3-1|many
ASSQARQGLQETQY
>TRBV27|few
ASSSDGASRNQY
>TRBV4-2|few
ASSQDGGNYGYT
>TRBV25-1|few
ASSEIRGSSANEQF
>TRBV5-6|many
ASSLAGGGYNEQF
>TRBV4-1|-
ASSQLSVTEAF